This TCR beta chain was profiled in a study of shared clonotypes between healthy human individuals. To note about this clone: The antigen remains unidentified. Other DNA variants within this sample encode the same CDR3.

Study findings and constraints: With few donors, the genetic and exposure-history diversity represented was limited.

Germline V CDR1 and CDR2: GTSNPN, SVGIG (reference sequence). The CDR3 length is 14 residues. Trimming took off 4 bases at V and 0 bases at J, with 10 bases between the two ends. Only in-frame clones appear in the TCRdb table, and some are missing; sequencing was by immunoSEQ multiplex PCR. The sample carries 2,500,000 or so clones, over 85% recorded once. Sequencing was done on a sample of naive CD4+ T cells from PBMCs. The subset was: CD45RA+ positively selected. The sequence came from a man aged 18 to 29 in good health. Some clones in this sample may be carry-over from other donors' samples. The gene calls are TRBV30 and TRBJ2-4; D gene uncertain. CDR3 in DNA: TGTGCCTGGATCCCGGGCCTAGCCAAAAACATTCAGTACTTC. Protein: CAWIPGLAKNIQYF.